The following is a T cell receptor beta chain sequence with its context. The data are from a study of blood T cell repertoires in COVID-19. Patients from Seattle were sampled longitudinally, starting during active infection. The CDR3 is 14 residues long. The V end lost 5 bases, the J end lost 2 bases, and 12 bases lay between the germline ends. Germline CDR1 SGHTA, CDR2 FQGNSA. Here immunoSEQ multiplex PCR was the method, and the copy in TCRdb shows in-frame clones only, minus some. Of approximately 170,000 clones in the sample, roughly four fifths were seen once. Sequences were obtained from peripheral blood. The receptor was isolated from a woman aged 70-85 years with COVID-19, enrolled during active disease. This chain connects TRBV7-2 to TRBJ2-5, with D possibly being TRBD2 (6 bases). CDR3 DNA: TGTGCCAGCAGCGCCCGACTAGATCAAGAGACCCAGTACTTC. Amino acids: CASSARLDQETQYF.